These 30 T cell receptor beta chains were all obtained from the same sample, sequenced in a study of blood T cell repertoires in COVID-19. Only in-frame clones appear in the TCRdb table, and some are missing; sequencing was by immunoSEQ multiplex PCR. The data contain 90,000 to 150,000 clones, 79% of them seen just once; the ten biggest clones take up roughly 4.3%. The specimen sequenced was peripheral blood. These receptors originate from a woman aged 80 or over with acute or convalescent COVID-19.

This rearrangement joins TRBV19 to TRBJ1-6; D gene uncertain. V lost 0 bases, J lost 4 bases, and 13 bases lay in between. This CDR3 comprises 17 residues. Germline V gene data show CDR1 as LNHDA and CDR2 as SQIVND (reference sequence). CDR3 residues: CASSIDLKGGYNSPLHF. CDR3 DNA: TGTGCCAGTAGTATAGATCTTAAGGGAGGATATAATTCACCCCTCCACTTT.

V is TRBV11-3 and J is TRBJ2-5, with D uncertain. The V end lost 5 bases, the J end lost 1 base, and 8 bases lay between the germline ends. Germline V gene data show CDR1 as SGHNT and CDR2 as YENEEA. The CDR3 contains 13 residues. In DNA, the CDR3 is TGTGCCAGCAGCGCTGACATCCAAGAGACCCAGTACTTC. Translating gives CASSADIQETQYF.

This clone was counted between two and nine times. The genes are TRBV6-1 and TRBJ1-4, with a possible D match to TRBD1 (5 bases). Trimming pared 2 bases from V and 7 bases from J, leaving 17 bases between. This CDR3 is built from 16 residues. Germline CDR1 reads MNHNS; CDR2 reads SASEGT. The CDR3 nucleotides are TGTGCCAGCAGTGAACCGTCCGGGGGTGACCGTGAAAAACTGTTTTTT. This translates into CASSEPSGGDREKLFF.

This chain joins TRBV2 and TRBJ1-4; 10 bases are a match to TRBD1. The CDR3 extends over 15 amino acids. V dropped 6 bases and J dropped 8; count of bases not matched to a gene: 9. Per germline, CDR1 SNHLY and CDR2 FYNNEI. CDR3 residues: CASRPRTGGREKLFF. DNA of the CDR3: TGTGCCAGCAGACCAAGGACAGGGGGGAGAGAAAAACTGTTTTTT.

The chain links TRBV5-4 to TRBJ2-5; D ambiguous. The germline V and J ends were trimmed by 0 bases and 0 bases, with 6 bases remaining between them. CDR3 length equals 14 residues. CDR1 and CDR2 (germline): SGHNT, YYREEE (reference sequence). CDR3 sequence reads: CASSLDGHQETQYF. In DNA, the CDR3 is TGTGCCAGCAGCTTGGATGGGCACCAAGAGACCCAGTACTTC. The whole variable domain, remainder taken from reference TRBV5-4 and TRBJ2-5, is ETGVTQSPTHLIKTRGQQVTLRCSSQSGHNTVSWYQQALGQGPQFIFQYYREEENGRGNFPPRFSGLQFPNYSSELNVNALELDDSALYLCASSLDGHQETQYFGPGTRLLVL.

The count of this clone is one. CDR3 bases: TGTGCCAGCAGCTTAGGGGGGGGCCCCACCGGGGAGCTGTTTTTT. Its protein is CASSLGGGPTGELFF. V gene TRBV5-8 combines with J gene TRBJ2-2; maybe TRBD2 (7 bases). This CDR3 has 15 residues. V was pared by 2 bases and J by 4 bases, with 12 bases between. Germline V lookup: CDR1 SGHTS, CDR2 YDEGEE.

This clone was picked up one time. The chain is built from TRBV27 and TRBJ1-1, with TRBD1 matching 7 bases. CDR1 MNHEY and CDR2 SMNVEV come from the germline V gene (reference sequence). This CDR3 comprises 16 residues. V shed 6 bases and J 1 base; nucleotides not matched to a gene: 11. CDR3 nucleotide sequence: TGTGCCAGCAGCCTTGACCAGGACAGGTCGAACACTGAAGCTTTCTTT. Its translation: CASSLDQDRSNTEAFF.

The chain carries TRBV5-1 and TRBJ2-2; 7 nucleotides agree with TRBD1. This CDR3 contains 17 residues. J lost 0 bases, V lost 0 bases, and 5 bases had no gene match. Germline-derived CDR1 and CDR2 are SGHRS and YFSETQ. Here the CDR3 reads CASSLGAGTANTGELFF. The CDR3 DNA reads TGCGCCAGCAGCTTGGGGGCCGGGACAGCGAACACCGGGGAGCTGTTTTTT.

The V and J genes are TRBV19 and TRBJ2-2, with 15 bases fitting TRBD2. The V gene end was trimmed by 4 bases and the J gene end by 5 bases; junction bases not matched to a gene: 14. This CDR3 spans 20 amino acids. Germline-derived CDR1 and CDR2 are LNHDA and SQIVND (reference sequence). The CDR3 bases are TGTGCCAGTAGTAGGACTAGCGGGAGGGCGCCCCCCCGGGAGACCGGGGAGCTGTTTTTT. This codes for CASSRTSGRAPPRETGELFF.

The rearrangement links TRBV4-2 to TRBJ2-5; 10 bases fit TRBD2. The CDR3 covers 16 residues. V was pared by 3 bases and J by 2 bases, with 6 bases of the junction left unmatched. Germline CDR1 is LGHNA and CDR2 is YNFKEQ. CDR3 coding DNA: TGTGCCAGCAGCCAGTTTGGTAGCGGGGGGCAAGAGACCCAGTACTTC. Its translation: CASSQFGSGGQETQYF.

V is TRBV7-2 and J is TRBJ1-6; TRBD1 agrees at 8 bases. The CDR3 is 16 residues long. Trimming at V came to 3 bases and at J to 4 bases, leaving 5 bases not matched to a gene. Germline V gives CDR1 SGHTA, CDR2 FQGNSA. CDR3 loop: CASSFSGGLYNSPLHF. CDR3 DNA sequence: TGTGCCAGCAGCTTTTCAGGGGGCCTTTATAATTCACCCCTCCACTTT.

V and J are TRBV29-1 and TRBJ2-3; possibly TRBD2 for D (7 bases). Germline assignment: CDR1 SQVTM and CDR2 ANQGSEA. The CDR3 runs 13 residues. Trimming took off 7 bases at V and 4 bases at J, with 15 bases between the two ends. The CDR3 region is CSALFGGPDTQYF. CDR3 bases: TGCAGCGCCCTTTTCGGGGGGCCAGATACGCAGTATTTT.

The V call is TRBV2, the J call TRBJ2-7, with D unresolved. The length of the CDR3 is 14 residues. Trimming removed 7 bases from V and 3 bases from J, with 16 bases in between. From germline, CDR1 is SNHLY and CDR2 FYNNEI. CDR3: CASTALTSGYEQYF. For the CDR3, the DNA is TGTGCCAGCACCGCCCTGACTTCTGGCTACGAGCAGTACTTC.

The chain has TRBV28 and TRBJ1-5; 7 nucleotides align to TRBD1. The CDR3 length is 12 residues. The V and J ends lost 5 bases and 12 bases, in that order; junction bases with no gene match: 7. CDR1 is MDHEN and CDR2 is SYDVKM in the germline V gene. The CDR3 nucleotides read TGTGCCAGCAGTCTCCGGGACAGACACCAGCATTTT. The encoded protein is CASSLRDRHQHF.

CDR3 sequence reads: CASSQDRAAPGTEAFF. The CDR3 coding sequence is TGCGCCAGCAGCCAAGATCGGGCAGCACCGGGGACTGAAGCTTTCTTT. The V and J genes are TRBV4-3 and TRBJ1-1, with D hard to call. The length of the CDR3 is 16 residues. V lost 0 bases and J lost 5, with 16 bases in between. Per germline, CDR1 LGHNA and CDR2 YSLEER.

Only a few counts were recorded for this clone. The chain is built from TRBV3-1 (or the pseudogene TRBV3-2) and TRBJ2-5, with D maybe TRBD1 (5 bases). Between the trimmed V and J ends, which lost 0 bases and 4 bases, there was a span of 15 bases. The CDR3 has 16 residues. CDR1 is LGHDT, CDR2 YNNKEL, per germline (reference sequence). The CDR3 DNA is TGTGCCAGCAGCCAAGATCTAGGGGCGCAAGGAGAGACCCAGTACTTC. Its protein product is CASSQDLGAQGETQYF.

This clone was counted ten times or more. The rearrangement links TRBV15 to TRBJ1-2, with 8 bases identical to TRBD1. V shed 5 bases and J 6 bases; nucleotides not matched to a gene: 8. The CDR3 spans 14 residues. CDR1 is LNHNV and CDR2 is YYDKDF in the germline V gene (reference sequence). The CDR3 nucleotides read TGTGCCACCAGCCCAGGGGGCAACATGGATGGCTACACCTTC. Its protein product is CATSPGGNMDGYTF.

The rearrangement joins TRBV3-1 (or the pseudogene TRBV3-2) to TRBJ1-5; the match to TRBD1 covers 8 bases. V gave up 4 bases and J gave up 0 bases; unmatched junction bases: 8. This CDR3 is 17 amino acids long. Germline CDR1 is LGHDT and CDR2 is YNNKEL (reference sequence). CDR3 in amino acids: CASSLLRDRYSNQPQHF. The CDR3 DNA reads as TGTGCCAGCAGCCTCCTCCGGGACAGGTATAGCAATCAGCCCCAGCATTTT.

The chain joins TRBV30 to TRBJ1-1; D remains unclear. The V gene lost 3 bases and the J gene lost 2 bases, with 4 bases spanning the gap. The CDR3 is made up of 11 amino acids. CDR1 and CDR2 from the germline V gene are GTSNPN and SVGIG (reference sequence). The CDR3 nucleotides read TGTGCCTGGAGCCATAACACTGAAGCTTTCTTT. This codes for CAWSHNTEAFF.

CDR3 loop: CASSQERVDTGELFF. The CDR3 DNA sequence: TGTGCCAGCAGCCAAGAGAGGGTGGACACCGGGGAGCTGTTTTTT. The V call is TRBV3-1 (or the pseudogene TRBV3-2), the J call TRBJ2-2; D perhaps matches TRBD2 (5 bases). With 0 bases removed from V and 3 bases from J, the gap between germline ends came to 8 bases. Germline-derived CDR1 and CDR2 are LGHDT and YNNKEL (reference sequence). The CDR3 is 15 amino acids.

This rearrangement joins TRBV14 to TRBJ1-2; D unclear. Trimming stripped 0 bases from V and 3 bases from J, with 11 bases between. CDR1 SGHDN and CDR2 FVKESK come from the germline V gene. CDR3 length: 15 residues. The CDR3 here is CASSQDHGSHYGYTF. DNA of the CDR3: TGTGCCAGCAGCCAAGATCACGGGAGCCACTATGGCTACACCTTC. Combining the CDR3 with reference TRBV14 and TRBJ1-2 gives the whole variable domain EAGVTQFPSHSVIEKGQTVTLRCDPISGHDNLYWYRRVMGKEIKFLLHFVKESKQDESGMPNNRFLAERTGGTYSTLKVQPAELEDSGVYFCASSQDHGSHYGYTFGSGTRLTVV.

The chain is built from TRBV7-8 and TRBJ1-5; a possible D gene is TRBD1 (5 bases). Germline CDR1 is SGHVS and CDR2 is FQNEAQ. Trimming stripped 1 base from V and 7 bases from J, with 14 bases between. The CDR3 covers 15 residues. The CDR3: CASSLVPGRDQPQHF. The CDR3 DNA is TGTGCCAGCAGCTTAGTACCAGGGAGGGACCAGCCCCAGCATTTT.

The V gene is TRBV9, the J gene TRBJ1-1; 9 positions agree with TRBD1. V lost 5 bases and J lost 1; bases outside the gene matches: 3. Germline loops: CDR1 SGDLS, CDR2 YYNGEE. There are 14 residues in the CDR3. DNA for the CDR3: TGTGCCAGCAGTGGGACAGGGTGGAACACTGAAGCTTTCTTT. Residues: CASSGTGWNTEAFF.

V usage is TRBV9 and J usage is TRBJ2-1, with 8 bases identical to TRBD2. The CDR3 covers 15 residues. The trim removed 4 bases at V and 9 bases at J, leaving 12 bases unmatched. Germline V CDR1 and CDR2: SGDLS, YYNGEE. The CDR3 nucleotides read TGTGCCAGCAGCTTCGAGGGATTCGCGGGGGGTGAGCAGTTCTTC. Translation: CASSFEGFAGGEQFF.

This clone was found many times. This chain joins TRBV27 and TRBJ1-4; D gene uncertain. Germline assignment: CDR1 MNHEY and CDR2 SMNVEV (reference sequence). Trimming took 4 bases from V and 6 from J, leaving 9 bases between them. The CDR3 is 13 residues long. The CDR3 protein is CASSSGPYEKLFF. In DNA form, the CDR3 reads TGTGCCAGCAGTTCTGGGCCCTATGAAAAACTGTTTTTT.

This clone showed up just once. This sequence joins TRBV19 and TRBJ2-5; 8 bases agree with TRBD1. CDR3 length: 15 amino acids. Trimming at V came to 5 bases and at J to 4 bases, leaving 9 bases not matched to a gene. Per germline, CDR1 LNHDA and CDR2 SQIVND (reference sequence). Here the CDR3 reads CASSLGQGLGETQYF. The CDR3 region has the DNA TGTGCCAGTAGTTTAGGACAGGGTTTAGGAGAGACCCAGTACTTC.

J is TRBJ1-5 and V is TRBV3-1 (or the pseudogene TRBV3-2); D is undetermined. V gave up 4 bases and J gave up 5 bases, with 9 bases separating them. Germline lookup yields CDR1 LGHDT and CDR2 YNNKEL (reference sequence). This CDR3 is built from 13 residues. CDR3 DNA: TGTGCCAGCAGCCTTTTGAGGGATCAGCCCCAGCATTTT. Amino acids: CASSLLRDQPQHF.

The CDR3 loop is CASSKVAGTKGNTIYF. The CDR3 DNA follows: TGTGCCAGCAGCAAAGTAGCAGGGACAAAAGGAAACACCATATATTTT. The rearrangement joins TRBV21-1 to TRBJ1-3; the D call TRBD1 from the table was never checked on the DNA. TRBV21-1 is termed a pseudogene. The length of the CDR3 is 16 residues.

The chain uses TRBV16 and TRBJ2-1; D remains ambiguous. CDR3 length equals 16 residues. Trimming took 1 base from V and 0 from J, leaving 10 bases between them. The germline V gene encodes CDR1 KGHSY and CDR2 FQNENV. This chain's CDR3 is CASSQYVESSYNEQFF. CDR3 coding DNA: TGTGCCAGCAGCCAATACGTAGAGAGCTCCTACAATGAGCAGTTCTTC. The full variable domain, with the rest looked up from reference TRBV16 and TRBJ2-1, is GEEVAQTPKHLVRGEGQKAKLYCAPIKGHSYVFWYQQVLKNEFKFLISFQNENVFDETGMPKERFSAKCLPNSPCSLEIQATKLEDSAVYFCASSQYVESSYNEQFFGPGTRLTVL.

Details on this clone: Additional DNA sequences in this sample encode the identical CDR3. The V call is TRBV19, the J call TRBJ2-7; TRBD2 agrees at 7 bases. Germline V gene data show CDR1 as LNHDA and CDR2 as SQIVND (reference sequence). This CDR3 is 14 amino acids long. V gave up 3 bases and J gave up 0 bases; unmatched junction bases: 2. In DNA form, the CDR3 reads TGTGCCAGTAGTATTAGCGGGCCCTCCTACGAGCAGTACTTC. Translated: CASSISGPSYEQYF.